The 25 T cell receptor beta chains given below trace back to one sample, sequenced in a study of OX40 agonist ivuxolimab in advanced cancers. TCRdb's table, derived via immunoSEQ multiplex PCR, lists solely in-frame clones and lacks some. This table holds 35,000 to 55,000 clones, 85% to 95% found once. The sequencing used CD4+ or CD8+ T cells sorted from blood, collected in a trial of the OX40 agonist ivuxolimab. The receptors stem from an adult with an advanced solid tumor such as melanoma, head and neck, liver or kidney cancer.

The chain recombines TRBV5-4 with TRBJ1-3, with a tentative D call TRBD1 (6 bases). V was clipped by 4 bases and J by 0 bases, with 14 bases between them. Germline V CDR1 and CDR2: SGHNT, YYREEE (reference sequence). The CDR3 extends over 16 amino acids. The CDR3 loop is CASSRGGRHSGNTIYF. The CDR3 DNA follows: TGTGCCAGCAGCAGGGGGGGCCGCCACTCTGGAAACACCATATATTTT. The variable domain in full, with the rest retrieved from reference TRBV5-4 and TRBJ1-3, is ETGVTQSPTHLIKTRGQQVTLRCSSQSGHNTVSWYQQALGQGPQFIFQYYREEENGRGNFPPRFSGLQFPNYSSELNVNALELDDSALYLCASSRGGRHSGNTIYFGEGSWLTVV.

DNA for the CDR3: TGTGCCAGCAGCATCACAGGGGGCAATCAGCCCCAGCATTTT. Its protein product is CASSITGGNQPQHF. The chain has TRBV5-6 and TRBJ1-5, with 7 bases lining up with TRBD1. The ends lost 4 bases at V and 2 bases at J; junction bases unmatched: 3. The CDR3 spans 14 residues. Germline CDR1 is SGHDT and CDR2 is YYEEEE.

The genes are TRBV5-4 and TRBJ1-1; 10 bases are shared with TRBD1. CDR1 SGHNT and CDR2 YYREEE come from the germline V gene (reference sequence). V lost 4 bases and J lost 5; bases outside the gene matches: 8. The CDR3 extends over 15 amino acids. DNA for the CDR3: TGTGCCAGCAGCACCGGACAGGGGGGAGGGACTGAAGCTTTCTTT. Translated, it gives CASSTGQGGGTEAFF.

This clone occurred once. The chain recombines TRBV6-6 with TRBJ2-3, with TRBD2 matching 10 bases. The CDR3 sequence is 12 residues long. Germline V CDR1 and CDR2: MNHNY, SVGAGI (reference sequence). The CDR3 region is CGTGLARDTQYF. CDR3 coding DNA: TGTGGGACGGGACTAGCGAGGGATACGCAGTATTTT.

The chain is built from TRBV11-2 and TRBJ2-5, with TRBD1 identical over 8 bases. With the DNA end fitting TRBJ2-7 better, the J assignment may be wrong. CDR3 length equals 14 residues. The germline V gene encodes CDR1 SGHAT and CDR2 FQNNGV. The CDR3 DNA reads as TGTGCCAGCAGCCTTTGGACAGGGTATTACGAGCAGTACTTC. Its translation is CASSLWTGYYEQYF.

The rearrangement joins TRBV4-3 to TRBJ2-4, with D tentatively TRBD2 (5 bases). Germline loops: CDR1 LGHNA, CDR2 YSLEER. Trimming left V 1 base short and J 0 bases short, with 13 bases between. CDR3 size: 17 residues. CDR3 DNA: TGCGCCAGCAGCCAAGTGAGGGCGGTCGTAGCCAAAAACATTCAGTACTTC. Its translation is CASSQVRAVVAKNIQYF.

The chain couples TRBV27 to TRBJ2-5, with D hard to call. The CDR3 has 14 residues. V lost 5 bases, J lost 7 bases, and 17 bases lay in between. CDR1 is MNHEY and CDR2 is SMNVEV in the germline V gene (reference sequence). CDR3 nucleotides: TGTGCCAGCAGTCGAGAATTGGGGTGGGGGACCCAGTACTTC. The encoded protein is CASSRELGWGTQYF.

A single count supports this clone. The chain joins TRBV27 to TRBJ2-7; D is perhaps TRBD2 (5 bases). The germline CDR1 and CDR2 sequences are MNHEY and SMNVEV (reference sequence). V lost 8 bases to trimming and J lost 3 bases, with 14 bases between them. The CDR3 covers 13 residues. CDR3 in amino acids: CASATGINYEQYF. CDR3 sequence (DNA): TGTGCCAGCGCAACGGGGATTAACTACGAGCAGTACTTC.

The V call is TRBV9, the J call TRBJ2-7; TRBD1 or TRBD2 may be the D gene (5 bases each). This CDR3 has 15 residues. Germline V gives CDR1 SGDLS, CDR2 YYNGEE. The germline V and J ends were trimmed by 3 bases and 1 base, with 14 bases remaining between them. The CDR3 DNA reads as TGTGCCAGCAGCGCGGAAGGGGAGAGGTCCTACGAGCAGTACTTC. As protein: CASSAEGERSYEQYF.

The chain uses TRBV11-2 and TRBJ2-6; tentative D call: TRBD1 (6 bases). Germline CDR1 reads SGHAT; CDR2 reads FQNNGV. This CDR3 has 19 amino acids. The V gene lost 5 bases and the J gene lost 0 bases, with 20 bases spanning the gap. The CDR3 coding sequence is TGTGCCAGCAGCGTCCAAGGGGGAATCGACGTCTCTGGGGCCAACGTCCTGACTTTC. This codes for CASSVQGGIDVSGANVLTF.

The sample holds one count of this clone. The chain carries TRBV13 and TRBJ2-7, with 8 bases aligning to TRBD1. V lost 3 bases and J lost 4; bases outside the gene matches: 8. The CDR3 covers 15 residues. Looked up from germline, CDR1 is PRHDT and CDR2 is FYEKMQ (reference sequence). CDR3 sequence: CASSLTGDARYEQYF. The CDR3 nucleotides read TGTGCCAGCAGCTTGACAGGGGACGCCCGTTACGAGCAGTACTTC.

The chain joins TRBV9 to TRBJ2-3; 10 bases map to TRBD2. This CDR3 is built from 18 residues. Unmatched junction bases numbered 10, after V lost 3 bases and J lost 0 bases. Germline V gene sequence: CDR1 SGDLS, CDR2 YYNGEE. CDR3 region: CASSGSLTSGASTDTQYF. Here the CDR3 DNA reads TGTGCCAGCAGCGGATCCCTCACTAGCGGGGCAAGCACAGATACGCAGTATTTT.

This chain joins TRBV7-3 and TRBJ1-1; the D gene is possibly TRBD1 (6 bases). The CDR3 runs to 14 residues. The ends were cut back, 1 base at V and 9 bases at J, with 15 bases in the middle. CDR1 and CDR2 (germline): SGHTA, FQGTGA. The CDR3 DNA follows: TGTGCCAGCAGCTTAAGCGGACAGCAGGGGAAAGCTTTCTTT. Translated: CASSLSGQQGKAFF.

The J gene is TRBJ2-7, the V gene TRBV29-1, with D hard to call. Per germline, CDR1 SQVTM and CDR2 ANQGSEA. With 6 bases removed from V and 0 bases from J, the gap between germline ends came to 12 bases. The CDR3 is made up of 13 amino acids. CDR3 in DNA: TGCAGCGTGGTGAGCAGGAGCTCCTACGAGCAGTACTTC. The encoded protein is CSVVSRSSYEQYF.

The rearrangement joins TRBV30 to TRBJ2-1; maybe TRBD2 (5 bases). Germline values: CDR1 GTSNPN, CDR2 SVGIG (reference sequence). V lost 0 bases and J lost 7, with 7 bases in between. This CDR3 spans 12 amino acids. This chain's CDR3 is CAWSVVANEQFF. The CDR3 coding sequence is TGTGCCTGGAGTGTGGTAGCGAATGAGCAGTTCTTC.

The V call is TRBV25-1, the J call TRBJ2-2, with no clear D. CDR1 and CDR2 from the germline V gene are MGHDK and SYGVNS. V lost 4 bases, J lost 6 bases, and 21 bases lay in between. The CDR3 runs to 17 residues. This chain's CDR3 is CASSVSSARIDPGELFF. Here the CDR3 DNA reads TGTGCCAGCAGTGTCTCGTCGGCAAGGATCGATCCCGGGGAGCTGTTTTTT.

In its sample, this clone was seen once. The chain joins TRBV7-9 to TRBJ2-1, with D uncertain. V lost 3 bases and J lost 13, with 13 bases in between. Germline CDR1 reads SEHNR; CDR2 reads FQNEAQ (reference sequence). The length of the CDR3 is 12 residues. The CDR3 is CASSLGRTGQFF. The CDR3 DNA is TGTGCCAGCAGCTTGGGCAGGACGGGTCAGTTCTTC.

In its sample, this clone was seen once. The chain carries TRBV2 and TRBJ2-1; TRBD2 aligns across 9 bases. The CDR3 is 14 residues long. Germline trimming cut 7 bases from V and 2 bases from J; bases unmatched to any gene: 3. From germline, CDR1 is SNHLY and CDR2 FYNNEI. The CDR3 DNA is TGTGCCAGCATGCGGGGGGGCGCCTACAATGAGCAGTTCTTC. As protein: CASMRGGAYNEQFF.

This chain uses TRBV9 with TRBJ1-2; a weak D match, TRBD1 (5 bases). V shed 4 bases and J shed 1 base, with 17 bases lying between them. The CDR3 runs to 16 residues. The germline CDR1 and CDR2 sequences are SGDLS and YYNGEE. CDR3 sequence: CASSPSGITLNYGYTF. The CDR3 coding sequence is TGTGCCAGCAGCCCGTCAGGGATCACACTTAACTATGGCTACACCTTC.

The chain uses TRBV29-1 and TRBJ1-5; perhaps TRBD1 as D (5 bases). This CDR3 contains 13 residues. Germline V gives CDR1 SQVTM, CDR2 ANQGSEA. V lost 3 bases and J lost 4, with 10 bases in between. CDR3 amino acids: CSVEMGGNQPQHF. CDR3 in DNA: TGCAGCGTTGAGATGGGGGGAAATCAGCCCCAGCATTTT.

The chain joins TRBV7-9 to TRBJ2-5; 8 bases agree with TRBD2. Germline values: CDR1 SEHNR, CDR2 FQNEAQ (reference sequence). The CDR3 is 17 amino acids. V gave up 3 bases and J gave up 4 bases; unmatched junction bases: 13. The CDR3 reads CASSFLSEREKGETQYF. In DNA, the CDR3 is TGTGCCAGCAGCTTTTTATCCGAGCGGGAGAAGGGAGAGACCCAGTACTTC.

This clone was observed once. The chain carries TRBV7-2 and TRBJ2-7; D unresolved. The CDR3 covers 12 residues. Trimming shortened V by 2 bases and J by 4 bases, and 6 bases separated the two germline ends. Germline V gives CDR1 SGHTA, CDR2 FQGNSA. CDR3 in DNA: TGTGCCAGCAGCTTATGGGGTTACGAGCAGTACTTC. Translating gives CASSLWGYEQYF.

The V and J genes are TRBV4-2 and TRBJ2-5; no reliable D call. Germline-derived CDR1 and CDR2 are LGHNA and YNFKEQ. The CDR3 runs to 14 residues. With 4 bases removed from V and 1 base from J, the gap between germline ends came to 10 bases. The CDR3 DNA follows: TGTGCCAGCAGCCCCGCCCGACCCCAAGAGACCCAGTACTTC. It yields the protein CASSPARPQETQYF.

The genes are TRBV11-3 and TRBJ2-7, with unresolved D. The germline V gene encodes CDR1 SGHNT and CDR2 YENEEA. The CDR3 is 16 residues long. Trimming cost V 1 base and J 5 bases, with 18 bases left between them. The CDR3 spells CASSLGVLAPIHEQYF. The CDR3 region has the DNA TGTGCCAGCAGCTTAGGCGTGTTAGCCCCGATCCACGAGCAGTACTTC.

This chain links TRBV19 with TRBJ2-1, with D possibly being TRBD1 or TRBD2 (5 bases each). CDR1 is LNHDA and CDR2 is SQIVND in the germline V gene (reference sequence). The CDR3 sequence is 16 residues long. The V end lost 5 bases, the J end lost 1 base, and 15 bases lay between the germline ends. The chain's CDR3 is CASSPYRGRSYNEQFF. The CDR3 DNA reads as TGTGCCAGTAGTCCCTATCGGGGACGGTCCTACAATGAGCAGTTCTTC.